The rows below give T cell receptor beta chains drawn from one sample of a study of blood T cell repertoires in COVID-19. The method was immunoSEQ multiplex PCR; TCRdb's version includes in-frame clones alone and lacks a portion of them. The sample carries roughly 190,000 clones, 85% to 90% recorded once. What was sequenced was peripheral blood. The receptors were sampled from a young man with active or convalescent COVID-19. Both conserved end residues are part of each CDR3. The D gene is left open where the match is weak. Rows give clone size only sometimes, using once, few, many, or a class for an expanded clone.

clone_size d_call j_call v_call cdr3_aa cdr3_nt
NA NA TRBJ2-1 TRBV2 CASSDVGLGSYNEQFF TGTGCCAGCAGTGACGTCGGACTGGGATCCTACAATGAGCAGTTCTTC
NA TRBD1 TRBJ1-6 TRBV9 CASSVGQGRRVSPLHF TGTGCCAGCAGCGTAGGACAGGGGCGGAGGGTTTCACCCCTCCACTTT
NA TRBD2 TRBJ2-1 TRBV20-1 CSAMGGGEQFF TGCAGTGCTATGGGGGGGGGTGAGCAGTTCTTC
NA NA TRBJ1-2 TRBV5-1 CASTLGLTEYGYTF TGCGCCAGCACCTTGGGGCTGACGGAGTATGGCTACACCTTC
NA NA TRBJ2-3 TRBV6-6 CASSYSVGSDTQYF TGTGCCAGCAGTTACTCGGTCGGGTCAGATACGCAGTATTTT
NA NA TRBJ1-2 TRBV27 CASSDVRPGGGYTF TGTGCCAGCAGTGATGTTCGGCCAGGAGGAGGCTACACCTTC
few NA TRBJ1-3 TRBV3-1/TRBV3-2 CASSQERDTIYF TGTGCCAGCAGCCAAGAGAGGGACACCATATATTTT
NA NA TRBJ1-2 TRBV3-1/TRBV3-2 CASSQRRDKGLPNYGYTF TGTGCCAGCAGCCAACGCCGGGACAAGGGTCTACCTAACTATGGCTACACCTTC
NA NA TRBJ2-5 TRBV2 CASSEVGGAHGETQYF TGTGCCAGCAGTGAAGTGGGCGGGGCGCACGGAGAGACCCAGTACTTC
NA TRBD1 TRBJ2-2 TRBV29-1 CSVASQGARTGELFF TGCAGCGTTGCTAGCCAGGGGGCAAGGACCGGGGAGCTGTTTTTT
NA NA TRBJ2-1 TRBV6-4 CASSDPQRTYNEQFF TGTGCCAGCAGTGACCCACAGAGAACATACAATGAGCAGTTCTTC
once NA TRBJ1-5 TRBV2 CASGEGGGYQPQHF TGTGCCTCCGGTGAAGGTGGAGGGTACCAGCCCCAGCATTTT
NA NA TRBJ1-2 TRBV18 CASSPLLTASYGYTF TGTGCCAGCTCACCGCTCTTGACAGCCTCCTATGGCTACACCTTC
NA NA TRBJ2-7 TRBV20-1 CSASAGITYEQYF TGCAGTGCTAGTGCAGGGATTACCTACGAGCAGTACTTC
NA NA TRBJ2-2 TRBV14 CASTRSQGANTGELFF TGTGCCAGCACCAGATCACAGGGTGCGAACACCGGGGAGCTGTTTTTT
once TRBD1 TRBJ2-5 TRBV13 CAGSQGYQETQYF TGTGCCGGATCACAGGGGTACCAAGAGACCCAGTACTTC
NA TRBD1 TRBJ1-4 TRBV2 CARNTGTGDEKLFF TGTGCCAGAAACACTGGGACAGGGGACGAAAAACTGTTTTTT
NA TRBD1 TRBJ1-1 TRBV11-2 CASSLTGQANTEAFF TGTGCCAGCAGCCTCACGGGACAGGCGAACACTGAAGCTTTCTTT
NA TRBD1 TRBJ1-5 TRBV27 CASSPGTGGNQPQHF TGTGCCAGCAGCCCCGGGACAGGGGGCAATCAGCCCCAGCATTTT
NA NA TRBJ2-3 TRBV6-4 CASSVVGGSTDTQYF TGTGCCAGCAGTGTTGTAGGGGGAAGCACAGATACGCAGTATTTT
few NA TRBJ1-2 TRBV11-3 CASSKRQDYGYTF TGTGCCAGCAGCAAGAGACAGGACTATGGCTACACCTTC
NA NA TRBJ1-2 TRBV3-1/TRBV3-2 CASSQGHSGFGYGYTF TGTGCCAGCAGCCAGGGGCACTCAGGGTTTGGTTATGGCTACACCTTC
NA NA TRBJ2-7 TRBV9 CASSVGLAAYEQYF TGTGCCAGCAGCGTAGGGTTAGCGGCCTACGAGCAGTACTTC
NA NA TRBJ2-7 TRBV11-3 CASSAYPDGTPTTYEQYF TGTGCCAGCAGCGCATACCCCGACGGGACACCGACAACCTACGAGCAGTACTTC
NA NA TRBJ1-5 TRBV25-1 CASSDRSSNQPQHF TGTGCCAGCAGTGACAGGTCCAGCAATCAGCCCCAGCATTTT
NA NA TRBJ2-5 TRBV12-3/TRBV12-4 CASSLALQETQYF TGTGCCAGCAGTTTAGCCCTCCAAGAGACCCAGTACTTC
NA TRBD2 TRBJ2-3 TRBV5-1 CASSSSRGGTDTQYF TGCGCCAGCAGCTCAAGTCGGGGAGGGACAGATACGCAGTATTTT
once TRBD2 TRBJ2-1 TRBV6-4 CASSPTSGIYNEQFF TGTGCCAGCAGTCCTACTAGCGGGATATACAATGAGCAGTTCTTC
NA NA TRBJ1-1 TRBV5-1 CASSLHRAGTEAFF TGCGCCAGCAGCTTGCACAGGGCAGGTACTGAAGCTTTCTTT
NA NA TRBJ2-1 TRBV14 CASSPRGSYNEQFF TGTGCCAGCAGCCCTCGCGGCTCCTACAATGAGCAGTTCTTC
NA NA TRBJ1-1 TRBV11-2 CASSLEPAAEDTEAFF TGTGCCAGCAGCTTAGAGCCCGCCGCGGAAGACACTGAAGCTTTCTTT
NA TRBD2 TRBJ2-2 TRBV7-2 CASSSRGGTSTGELFF TGTGCCAGCAGCTCCCGGGGGGGTACCTCCACCGGGGAGCTGTTTTTT
few TRBD1 TRBJ1-1 TRBV3-1/TRBV3-2 CASSRILTGTARLAFF TGTGCCAGCAGCCGGATACTAACCGGGACAGCCCGGCTAGCTTTCTTT
NA NA TRBJ1-6 TRBV20-1 CSAAGNSPLHF TGCAGTGCGGCAGGGAATTCACCCCTCCACTTT
NA NA TRBJ1-2 TRBV6-5 CASSRQGNPYGYTF TGTGCCAGCAGTCGACAAGGTAATCCCTATGGCTACACCTTC
NA NA TRBJ1-2 TRBV29-1 CSVDRLYGYTF TGCAGCGTCGACAGGCTCTATGGCTACACCTTC
NA TRBD1 TRBJ1-6 TRBV5-1 CASSSAGTGLGNSPLHF TGCGCCAGCAGCTCAGCCGGGACAGGGCTGGGGAATTCACCCCTCCACTTT
NA TRBD2 TRBJ2-1 TRBV12-5 CASGRTSGSNEQFF TGTGCTAGTGGTCGGACTAGCGGGAGCAATGAGCAGTTCTTC
many NA TRBJ1-3 TRBV4-1 CASRNFGGKSGNTIYF TGCGCCAGCAGAAACTTTGGGGGGAAATCTGGAAACACCATATATTTT
NA NA TRBJ2-2 TRBV4-2 CASSQTDTGELFF TGTGCCAGCAGCCAGACTGACACCGGGGAGCTGTTTTTT
NA NA TRBJ2-2 TRBV7-3 CASSIQGTAGELFF TGTGCCAGCAGTATCCAGGGTACGGCCGGGGAGCTGTTTTTT
few NA TRBJ1-1 TRBV18 CASSPGPNTEAFF TGTGCCAGCTCACCGGGCCCGAACACTGAAGCTTTCTTT
NA TRBD1 TRBJ2-7 TRBV14 CASRQGSYEQYF TGTGCCAGCAGACAGGGGTCCTACGAGCAGTACTTC
NA NA TRBJ2-3 TRBV29-1 CSVGLASLLSQYF TGCAGCGTTGGCCTAGCGTCACTCCTATCCCAGTATTTT
few TRBD1 TRBJ1-5 TRBV10-3 CASGQGGQPQHF TGTGCCAGCGGACAGGGAGGTCAGCCCCAGCATTTT
NA NA TRBJ2-7 TRBV11-3 CASSLRAHEQYF TGTGCCAGCAGCTTGAGGGCCCACGAGCAGTACTTC
once NA TRBJ2-2 TRBV27 CASSSGLNTGELFF TGTGCCAGCAGTAGCGGCCTGAACACCGGGGAGCTGTTTTTT
NA NA TRBJ1-1 TRBV15 CATSRTWNTEAFF TGTGCCACCAGCAGAACTTGGAACACTGAAGCTTTCTTT
NA NA TRBJ1-1 TRBV11-2 CASRSATGTSEAFF TGTGCCAGCAGGTCCGCTACCGGGACATCTGAAGCTTTCTTT